Included here is one T cell receptor beta chain sequence, with context. Its target is unknown. The time point: blood 4 weeks post-SBRT, at nephrectomy. The treatment is: 15 Gy SBRT to primary tumor, nephrectomy 4 weeks later. Nephrectomy followed 15 Gy stereotactic body radiation by 4 weeks. Serial blood draws occurred at baseline and 2 and 4 weeks post-SBRT. TCRdb's table, derived via immunoSEQ multiplex PCR, lists solely in-frame clones and lacks some. The sample lists some 64,000 clones, around 80% seen once, with over 5.5% in the top ten. The sample is drawn from a study of radiation and T cells in renal cell carcinoma. Findings and caveats of the study: Top tumor clonotypes rose in blood 2 weeks post-radiation, then contracted.

This CDR3 has 15 residues. J gave up 7 bases and V 3 bases, and 11 bases lay outside the gene matches. CDR1 is GTSNPN, CDR2 SVGIG, per germline (reference sequence). The chain uses TRBV30 and TRBJ2-1; TRBD2 matches 8 bases. Sample: blood, taken from a patient whose treatment included radiotherapy and nephrectomy. The TCR sequence derives from a man between 60 and 70 years old with renal cell carcinoma. The CDR3 loop reads CAWREGIAGLNEQFF. The CDR3 DNA reads as TGTGCCTGGAGGGAAGGGATAGCGGGGTTAAATGAGCAGTTCTTC.